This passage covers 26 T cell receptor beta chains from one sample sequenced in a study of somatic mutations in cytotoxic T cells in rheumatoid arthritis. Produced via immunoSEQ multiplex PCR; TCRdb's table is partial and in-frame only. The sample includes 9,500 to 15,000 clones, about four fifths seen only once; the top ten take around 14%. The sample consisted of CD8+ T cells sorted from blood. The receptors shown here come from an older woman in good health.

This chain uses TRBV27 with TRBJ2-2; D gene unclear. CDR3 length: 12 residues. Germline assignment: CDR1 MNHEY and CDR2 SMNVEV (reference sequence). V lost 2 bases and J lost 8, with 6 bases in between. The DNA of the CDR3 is TGTGCCAGCAGTTTAATATTGGGGGAGCTGTTTTTT. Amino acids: CASSLILGELFF.

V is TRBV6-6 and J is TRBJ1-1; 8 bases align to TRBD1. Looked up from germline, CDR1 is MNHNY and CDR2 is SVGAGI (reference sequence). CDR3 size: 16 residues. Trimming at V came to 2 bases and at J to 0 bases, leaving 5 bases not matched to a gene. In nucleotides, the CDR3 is TGTGCCAGCAGTTACAGTGTGGGACAGGTGAACACTGAAGCTTTCTTT. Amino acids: CASSYSVGQVNTEAFF.

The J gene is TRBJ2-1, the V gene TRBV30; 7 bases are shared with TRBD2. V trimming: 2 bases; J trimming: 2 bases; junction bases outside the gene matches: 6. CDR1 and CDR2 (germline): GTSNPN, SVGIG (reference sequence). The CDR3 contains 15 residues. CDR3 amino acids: CAWSSSGGPYNEQFF. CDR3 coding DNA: TGTGCCTGGAGTTCCTCGGGGGGACCCTACAATGAGCAGTTCTTC.

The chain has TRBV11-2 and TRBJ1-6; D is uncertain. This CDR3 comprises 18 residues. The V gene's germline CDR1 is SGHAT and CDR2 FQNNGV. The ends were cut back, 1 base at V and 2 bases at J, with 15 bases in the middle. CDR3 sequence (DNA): TGTGCCAGCAGCTTAGTTTACCACAAAATCACCTATAATTCACCCCTCCACTTT. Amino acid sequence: CASSLVYHKITYNSPLHF.

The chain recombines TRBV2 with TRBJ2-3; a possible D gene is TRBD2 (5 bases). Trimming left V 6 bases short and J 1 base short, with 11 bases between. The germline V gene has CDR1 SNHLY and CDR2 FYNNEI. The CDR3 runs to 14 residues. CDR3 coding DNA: TGTGCCAGCAGGGAGAGGGTTGGCACAGATACGCAGTATTTT. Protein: CASRERVGTDTQYF.

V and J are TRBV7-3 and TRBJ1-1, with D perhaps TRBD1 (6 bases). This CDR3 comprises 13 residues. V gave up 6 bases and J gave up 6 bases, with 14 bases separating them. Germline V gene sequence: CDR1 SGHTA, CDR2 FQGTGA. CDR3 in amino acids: CASRTTGSSEAFF. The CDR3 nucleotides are TGTGCCAGCAGAACTACAGGGTCGTCTGAAGCTTTCTTT.

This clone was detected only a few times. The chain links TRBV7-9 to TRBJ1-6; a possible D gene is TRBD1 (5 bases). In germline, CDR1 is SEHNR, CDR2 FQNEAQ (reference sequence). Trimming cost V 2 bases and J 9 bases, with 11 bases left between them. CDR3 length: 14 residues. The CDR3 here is CASSLSPQGSPLHF. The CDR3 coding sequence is TGTGCCAGCAGCTTAAGTCCCCAGGGTTCACCCCTCCACTTT. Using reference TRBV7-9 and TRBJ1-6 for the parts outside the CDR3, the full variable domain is DTGVSQNPRHKITKRGQNVTFRCDPISEHNRLYWYRQTLGQGPEFLTYFQNEAQLEKSRLLSDRFSAERPKGSFSTLEIQRTEQGDSAMYLCASSLSPQGSPLHFGNGTRLTVT.

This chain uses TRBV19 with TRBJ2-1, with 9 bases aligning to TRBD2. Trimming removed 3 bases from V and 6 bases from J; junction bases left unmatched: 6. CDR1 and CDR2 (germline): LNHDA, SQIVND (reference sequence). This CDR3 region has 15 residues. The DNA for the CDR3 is TGTGCCAGTAGTATTGCCGCGGGGGGGTTCAATGAGCAGTTCTTC. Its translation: CASSIAAGGFNEQFF.

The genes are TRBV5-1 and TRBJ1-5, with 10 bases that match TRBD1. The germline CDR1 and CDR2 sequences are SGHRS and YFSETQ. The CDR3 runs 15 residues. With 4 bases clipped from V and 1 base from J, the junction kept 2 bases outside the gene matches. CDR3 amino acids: CASSPGQGSNQPQHF. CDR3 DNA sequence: TGCGCCAGCAGCCCGGGACAGGGGAGCAATCAGCCCCAGCATTTT.

CDR3 DNA: TGTGCCAGCAGTTTCGAGAGCACTGAAGCTTTCTTT. Residues: CASSFESTEAFF. The rearrangement uses TRBV5-5 and TRBJ1-1, with D unclear. Trimming shortened V by 5 bases and J by 4 bases, and 9 bases separated the two germline ends. Germline CDR1 is SGHKS and CDR2 is YYEKEE (reference sequence). The CDR3 sequence is 12 residues long. The whole variable domain, filled in from reference TRBV5-5 and TRBJ1-1, reads DAGVTQSPTHLIKTRGQQVTLRCSPISGHKSVSWYQQVLGQGPQFIFQYYEKEERGRGNFPDRFSARQFPNYSSELNVNALLLGDSALYLCASSFESTEAFFGQGTRLTVV.

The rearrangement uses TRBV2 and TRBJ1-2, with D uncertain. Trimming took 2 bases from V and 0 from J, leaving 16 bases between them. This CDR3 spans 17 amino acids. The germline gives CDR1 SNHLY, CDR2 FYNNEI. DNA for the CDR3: TGTGCCAGCAGTGAACCAGTTAGACTAATCCCTAACTATGGCTACACCTTC. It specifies CASSEPVRLIPNYGYTF.

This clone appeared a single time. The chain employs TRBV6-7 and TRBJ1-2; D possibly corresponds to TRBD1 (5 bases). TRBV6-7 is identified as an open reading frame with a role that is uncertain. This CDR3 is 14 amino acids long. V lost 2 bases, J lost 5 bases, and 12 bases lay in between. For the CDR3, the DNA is TGTGCCAGCAGTTACGTCTCAGGGAATTATGGCTACACCTTC. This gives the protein CASSYVSGNYGYTF.

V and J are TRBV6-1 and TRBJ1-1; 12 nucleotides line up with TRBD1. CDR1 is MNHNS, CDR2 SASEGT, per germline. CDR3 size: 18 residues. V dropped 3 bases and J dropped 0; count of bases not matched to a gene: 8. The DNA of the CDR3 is TGTGCCAGCAGTGACCCCGGGACAGGGGGCCTAATGAACACTGAAGCTTTCTTT. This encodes CASSDPGTGGLMNTEAFF.

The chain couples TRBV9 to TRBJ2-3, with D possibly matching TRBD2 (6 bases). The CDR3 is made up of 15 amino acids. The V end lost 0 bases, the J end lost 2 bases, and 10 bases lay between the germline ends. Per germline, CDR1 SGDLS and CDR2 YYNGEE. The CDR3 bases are TGTGCCAGCAGCGTAGCGGGGGTGAACACAGATACGCAGTATTTT. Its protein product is CASSVAGVNTDTQYF.

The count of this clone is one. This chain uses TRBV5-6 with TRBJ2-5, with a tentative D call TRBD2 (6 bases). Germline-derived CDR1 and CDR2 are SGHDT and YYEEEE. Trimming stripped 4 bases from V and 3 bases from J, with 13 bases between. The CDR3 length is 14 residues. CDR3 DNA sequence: TGTGCCAGCAGCGTTTTGGGGGAGGAAGAGACCCAGTACTTC. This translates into CASSVLGEEETQYF.

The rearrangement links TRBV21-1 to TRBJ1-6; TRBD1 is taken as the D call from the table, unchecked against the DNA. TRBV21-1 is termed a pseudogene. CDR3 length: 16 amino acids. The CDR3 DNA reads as TGTGCCAGCAGCAAAAGGGGGTCTGGGACAGCTTCACCCCTCCACTTT. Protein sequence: CASSKRGSGTASPLHF.

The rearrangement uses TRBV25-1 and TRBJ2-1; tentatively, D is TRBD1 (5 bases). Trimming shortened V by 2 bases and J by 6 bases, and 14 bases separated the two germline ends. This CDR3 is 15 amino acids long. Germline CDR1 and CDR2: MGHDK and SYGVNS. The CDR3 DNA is TGTGCCAGCAGTGAAAAAGGCAGGGCCTCCAATGAGCAGTTCTTC. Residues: CASSEKGRASNEQFF.

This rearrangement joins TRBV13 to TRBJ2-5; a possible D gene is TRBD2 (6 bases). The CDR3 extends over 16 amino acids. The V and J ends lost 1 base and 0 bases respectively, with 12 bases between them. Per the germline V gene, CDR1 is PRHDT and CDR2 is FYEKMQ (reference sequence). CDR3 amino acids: CASSLVGSGNQETQYF. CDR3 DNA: TGTGCCAGCAGCTTAGTGGGTAGCGGAAACCAAGAGACCCAGTACTTC.

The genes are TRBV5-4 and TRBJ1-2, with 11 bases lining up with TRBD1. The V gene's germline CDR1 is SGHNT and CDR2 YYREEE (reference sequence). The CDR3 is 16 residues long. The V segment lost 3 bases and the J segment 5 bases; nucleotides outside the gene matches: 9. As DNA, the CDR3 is TGTGCCAGCAGCTCCAGGGGACAGGGGGTTGAGTATGGCTACACCTTC. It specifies CASSSRGQGVEYGYTF.

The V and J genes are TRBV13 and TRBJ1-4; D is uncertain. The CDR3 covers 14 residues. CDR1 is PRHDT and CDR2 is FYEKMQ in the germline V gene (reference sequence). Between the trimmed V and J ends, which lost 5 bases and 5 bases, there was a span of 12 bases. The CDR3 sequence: CASSEQRPNEKLFF. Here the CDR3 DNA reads TGTGCCAGCAGCGAACAGAGACCGAATGAAAAACTGTTTTTT.

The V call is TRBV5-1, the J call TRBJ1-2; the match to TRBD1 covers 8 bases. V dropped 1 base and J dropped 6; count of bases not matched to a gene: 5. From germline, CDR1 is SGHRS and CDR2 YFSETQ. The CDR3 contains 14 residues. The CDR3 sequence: CASSLTQGADGYTF. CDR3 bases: TGCGCCAGCAGCTTGACCCAGGGGGCTGATGGCTACACCTTC.

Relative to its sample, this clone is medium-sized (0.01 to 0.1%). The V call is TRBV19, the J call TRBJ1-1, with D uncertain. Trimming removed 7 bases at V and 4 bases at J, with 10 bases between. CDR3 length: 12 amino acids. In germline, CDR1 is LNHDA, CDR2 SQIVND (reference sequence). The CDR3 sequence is CASTHRSTEAFF. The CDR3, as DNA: TGTGCCAGTACCCATAGGAGCACTGAAGCTTTCTTT.

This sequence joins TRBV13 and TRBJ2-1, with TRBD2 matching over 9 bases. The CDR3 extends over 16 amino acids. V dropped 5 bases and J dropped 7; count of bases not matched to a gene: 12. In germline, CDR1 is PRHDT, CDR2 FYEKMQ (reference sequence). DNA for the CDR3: TGTGCCAGCAGCACCGTGGCGGGGGGGTACTTGAATGAGCAGTTCTTC. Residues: CASSTVAGGYLNEQFF.

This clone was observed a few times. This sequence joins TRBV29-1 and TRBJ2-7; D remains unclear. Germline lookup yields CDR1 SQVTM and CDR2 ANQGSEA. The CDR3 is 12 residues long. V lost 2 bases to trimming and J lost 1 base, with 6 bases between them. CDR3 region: CSVELGSYEQYF. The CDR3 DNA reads TGCAGCGTTGAACTAGGTTCCTACGAGCAGTACTTC.

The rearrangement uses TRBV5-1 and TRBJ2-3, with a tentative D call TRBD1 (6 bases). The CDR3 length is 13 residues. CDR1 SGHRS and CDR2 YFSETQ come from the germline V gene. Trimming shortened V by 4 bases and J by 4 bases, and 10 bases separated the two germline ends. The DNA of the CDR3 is TGCGCCAGCAGCCAGGGGCCCGCAGATACGCAGTATTTT. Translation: CASSQGPADTQYF. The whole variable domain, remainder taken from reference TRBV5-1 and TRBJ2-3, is KAGVTQTPRYLIKTRGQQVTLSCSPISGHRSVSWYQQTPGQGLQFLFEYFSETQRNKGNFPGRFSGRQFSNSRSEMNVSTLELGDSALYLCASSQGPADTQYFGPGTRLTVL.

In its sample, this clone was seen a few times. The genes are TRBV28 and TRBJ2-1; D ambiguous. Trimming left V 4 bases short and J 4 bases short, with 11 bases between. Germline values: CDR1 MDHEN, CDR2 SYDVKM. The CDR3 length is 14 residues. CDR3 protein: CASSSLSRYNEQFF. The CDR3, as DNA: TGTGCCAGCAGTTCGTTGAGCCGGTACAATGAGCAGTTCTTC. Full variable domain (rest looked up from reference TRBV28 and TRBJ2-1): DVKVTQSSRYLVKRTGEKVFLECVQDMDHENMFWYRQDPGLGLRLIYFSYDVKMKEKGDIPEGYSVSREKKERFSLILESASTNQTSMYLCASSSLSRYNEQFFGPGTRLTVL.